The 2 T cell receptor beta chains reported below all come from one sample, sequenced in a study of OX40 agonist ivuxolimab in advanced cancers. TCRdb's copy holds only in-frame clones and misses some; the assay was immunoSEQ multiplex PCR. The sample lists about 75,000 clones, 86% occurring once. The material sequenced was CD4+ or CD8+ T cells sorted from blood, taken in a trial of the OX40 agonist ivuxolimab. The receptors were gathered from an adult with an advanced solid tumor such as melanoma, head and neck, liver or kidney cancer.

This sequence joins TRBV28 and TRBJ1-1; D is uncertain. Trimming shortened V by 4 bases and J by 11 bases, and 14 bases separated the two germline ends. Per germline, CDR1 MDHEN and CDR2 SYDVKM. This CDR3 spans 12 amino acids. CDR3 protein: CASSSGIIEAFF. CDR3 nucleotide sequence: TGTGCCAGCAGTTCCGGCATTATTGAGGCTTTCTTT.

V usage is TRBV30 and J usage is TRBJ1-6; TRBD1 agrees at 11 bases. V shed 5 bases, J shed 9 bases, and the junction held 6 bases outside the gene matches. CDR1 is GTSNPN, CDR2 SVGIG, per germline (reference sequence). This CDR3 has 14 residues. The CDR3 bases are TGTGCCTGGGCGCCGGGACAGGGGGGTTCACCCCTCCACTTT. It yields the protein CAWAPGQGGSPLHF.